This entry lists 32 T cell receptor beta chains sequenced from one sample in a study of immune characterization of retroperitoneal liposarcoma. TCRdb processed the PCR reads anew with MiXCR; each CDR3 protein has one entry. The sample carries nearly 2,500 distinct CDR3 sequences, roughly 52% recorded once. The sample comprised tumor tissue. Receptor source: a female donor with retroperitoneal liposarcoma.

This chain connects TRBV6-1 to TRBJ2-3, with 7 bases identical to TRBD2. The DNA end is more similar to TRBJ2-5, so the J call may be wrong. From germline, CDR1 is MNHNS and CDR2 SASEGT. CDR3 length: 14 residues. The CDR3 spells CASSGGLVRETQYF. The CDR3 coding sequence is TGTGCCAGCAGTGGAGGACTAGTCAGGGAGACCCAGTACTTC.

The chain employs TRBV12-3 or TRBV12-4 and TRBJ1-6, with TRBD1 matching 9 bases. This CDR3 is 15 amino acids long. The ends lost 4 bases at V and 7 bases at J; junction bases unmatched: 5. CDR3 residues: CASSSGQGLNSPLHF. The CDR3 coding sequence is TGTGCCAGCAGTTCCGGACAGGGGTTAAATTCACCCCTCCACTTT.

Judged by abundance, this clonotype is large (0.1 to 1%). The chain combines TRBV6-1 with TRBJ2-5; maybe TRBD1 (6 bases). The V gene lost 6 bases and the J gene lost 5 bases, with 22 bases spanning the gap. The CDR3 spans 16 residues. Germline CDR1 MNHNS, CDR2 SASEGT. The CDR3 sequence: CASSPATGEGEETQYF. As DNA, the CDR3 is TGTGCCAGCAGCCCAGCGACAGGAGAGGGAGAGGAGACCCAGTACTTC.

The rearrangement uses TRBV6-6 and TRBJ2-1, with 8 bases fitting TRBD1. The J call may not be correct, given that the DNA end is closer to TRBJ2-5. The CDR3 spans 13 residues. Germline values: CDR1 MNHNY, CDR2 SVGAGI (reference sequence). The CDR3 here is CASSYPGGETQYF. The CDR3 DNA is TGTGCCAGCAGTTACCCAGGGGGCGAGACCCAGTACTTC.

This sequence joins TRBV11-2 and TRBJ2-1; D possibly corresponds to TRBD1 (6 bases). TRBJ2-7 matches the DNA end more closely, so the J call is doubtful. The CDR3 runs to 13 residues. CDR1 SGHAT and CDR2 FQNNGV come from the germline V gene. In DNA, the CDR3 is TGTGCCAGCAGCTTAGGGACAGCCTACGAGCAGTACTTC. As protein: CASSLGTAYEQYF.

This rearrangement joins TRBV7-2 to TRBJ2-4; unclear D gene. The J call is in doubt because the DNA end fits TRBJ2-5 better. In germline, CDR1 is SGHTA, CDR2 FQGNSA. This CDR3 region has 14 residues. CDR3 residues: CASSIALNQETQYF. The CDR3 DNA is TGTGCCAGCAGCATTGCCCTAAATCAAGAGACCCAGTACTTC.

The chain joins TRBV6-1 to TRBJ2-1; D possibly corresponds to TRBD2 (6 bases). The CDR3 is 13 amino acids. The germline gives CDR1 MNHNS, CDR2 SASEGT. The germline V and J ends were trimmed by 9 bases and 4 bases, with 13 bases remaining between them. The CDR3 DNA sequence: TGTGCCAGTAGACCGGGACTTTACAATGAGCAGTTCTTC. Residues: CASRPGLYNEQFF.

The chain has TRBV6-6 and TRBJ2-6; D unclear. The CDR3 spans 14 residues. V was cut by 7 bases and J by 0 bases, with 7 bases left in between. The germline V gene has CDR1 MNHNY and CDR2 SVGAGI (reference sequence). CDR3 DNA: TGTGCCAGCATTAAAAGCTCTGGGGCCAACGTCCTGACTTTC. Its translation is CASIKSSGANVLTF.

This rearrangement joins TRBV7-8 to TRBJ1-2, with D possibly matching TRBD1 (5 bases). The CDR3 length is 22 residues. Germline V gene lookup returns CDR1 SGHVS and CDR2 FQNEAQ. With 2 bases removed from V and 8 bases from J, the gap between germline ends came to 39 bases. The CDR3 bases are TGTGCCAGCAGCTTATCGGGGGGGGGTCGCACGGGTTACGGTTCGAGCGGGCTCGGCTACACCTTC. It encodes CASSLSGGGRTGYGSSGLGYTF.

The chain joins TRBV6-4 to TRBJ1-6; no firm D call. Germline-derived CDR1 and CDR2 are MRHNA and SNTAGT. The CDR3 is 17 residues long. V dropped 6 bases and J dropped 0 bases, with 15 bases sitting between them. The CDR3 spells CASRPPGLSSYNSPLHF. The DNA of the CDR3 is TGTGCCAGCAGACCGCCGGGCCTGAGCTCCTATAATTCACCCCTCCACTTT.

This clonotype was seen a few times. V usage is TRBV7-6 and J usage is TRBJ2-3; 8 nucleotides agree with TRBD2. V was pared by 5 bases and J by 1 base, with 8 bases of the junction left unmatched. There are 16 residues in the CDR3. Germline V CDR1 and CDR2: SGHVS, FNYEAQ. This CDR3 reads CASSASGSWGTDTQYF. CDR3 DNA sequence: TGTGCCAGCAGCGCGAGCGGGAGTTGGGGCACAGATACGCAGTATTTT.

The rearrangement links TRBV6-6 to TRBJ2-5; D gene ambiguous. The length of the CDR3 is 12 residues. CDR1 and CDR2 (germline): MNHNY, SVGAGI (reference sequence). Trimming left V 2 bases short and J 2 bases short, with 3 bases between. The CDR3 spells CASSYRQETQYF. For the CDR3, the DNA is TGTGCCAGCAGTTACAGACAAGAGACCCAGTACTTC.

The CDR3 spells CASSDLSYEQYF. DNA for the CDR3: TGTGCCAGCTCTGACCTCTCCTACGAGCAGTACTTC. The chain is built from TRBV11-3 and TRBJ2-5; D unclear. The J call may not be correct, given that the DNA end is closer to TRBJ2-7. This CDR3 is 12 amino acids long. Germline CDR1 reads SGHNT; CDR2 reads YENEEA.

The J gene is TRBJ1-1, the V gene TRBV10-3; no reliable D call. Looked up from germline, CDR1 is ENHRY and CDR2 is SYGVKD. V dropped 5 bases and J dropped 2 bases, with 12 bases sitting between them. The CDR3 sequence is 14 residues long. This CDR3 is CAISLDKINTEAFF. As DNA, the CDR3 is TGTGCCATCAGTCTAGACAAAATTAACACTGAAGCTTTCTTT.

The J gene is TRBJ2-1, the V gene TRBV12-3 or TRBV12-4, with 7 nucleotides matching TRBD1. The end of the DNA aligns better with TRBJ2-5, so the J call may be wrong. The CDR3 has 14 amino acids. CDR3: CASSSSDREETQYF. The CDR3 DNA reads as TGTGCCAGCAGTTCCTCCGACAGGGAAGAGACCCAGTACTTC.

This clonotype is labeled as medium-sized. The J gene is TRBJ2-1, the V gene TRBV7-8; the D is unclear. V gave up 4 bases and J gave up 0 bases, with 13 bases separating them. The germline CDR1 and CDR2 sequences are SGHVS and FQNEAQ. This CDR3 is 16 amino acids long. CDR3 in DNA: TGTGCCAGCAGCTCAAGCCGCTTTGTCTCCTACAATGAGCAGTTCTTC. It is translated as CASSSSRFVSYNEQFF.

V is TRBV7-8 and J is TRBJ2-1, with TRBD2 matching over 8 bases. The CDR3 is 14 residues long. Looked up from germline, CDR1 is SGHVS and CDR2 is FQNEAQ. The J segment lost 10 bases and the V segment lost 7 bases, leaving 12 bases of the junction unmatched. The CDR3 protein is CASNQAGAPGEQFF. The CDR3 DNA reads TGTGCCAGCAACCAAGCGGGAGCTCCTGGGGAGCAGTTCTTC.

This clonotype was counted only a few times. This chain links TRBV6-1 with TRBJ2-3, with TRBD1 matching 10 bases. This CDR3 contains 15 residues. Germline V gene data show CDR1 as MNHNS and CDR2 as SASEGT. V gave up 0 bases and J gave up 6 bases; unmatched junction bases: 3. The chain's CDR3 is CASSEATGGGDTQYF. The DNA of the CDR3 is TGTGCCAGCAGTGAAGCGACAGGGGGCGGGGATACGCAGTATTTT.

The chain employs TRBV6-1 and TRBJ2-3; maybe TRBD2 (10 bases). Germline V gives CDR1 MNHNS, CDR2 SASEGT. V was pared by 5 bases and J by 9 bases, with 30 bases between. The CDR3 runs to 18 residues. The CDR3 spells CASSLSGTGLAGGGTQYF. CDR3 sequence (DNA): TGTGCCAGCAGTTTATCCGGGACAGGGTTAGCGGGAGGCGGGACGCAGTATTTT.

This clonotype was detected a few times. The rearrangement links TRBV6-6 to TRBJ2-1, with TRBD2 matching 11 bases. With V trimmed by 5 bases and J by 7 bases, 10 bases remained unmatched. CDR1 MNHNY and CDR2 SVGAGI come from the germline V gene (reference sequence). The CDR3 contains 16 residues. CDR3 sequence: CASSTIRASGRNEQFF. DNA for the CDR3: TGTGCCAGCAGTACGATTCGGGCTAGCGGGAGGAATGAGCAGTTCTTC.

This sequence joins TRBV6-6 and TRBJ2-1, with D maybe TRBD1 (6 bases). The DNA end is more similar to TRBJ2-7, so the J call may be wrong. The CDR3 totals 16 residues. Germline-derived CDR1 and CDR2 are MNHNY and SVGAGI (reference sequence). The CDR3 DNA follows: TGTGCCAGCAGTTACTCGGCGACAGGAGTCTACAATGAGCAGTACTTC. It yields the protein CASSYSATGVYNEQYF.

This clonotype was seen only a few times. The genes are TRBV6-1 and TRBJ2-1, with D possibly being TRBD1 or TRBD2 (5 bases each). Germline CDR1 MNHNS, CDR2 SASEGT. The CDR3 is made up of 14 amino acids. Trimming cost V 8 bases and J 7 bases, with 18 bases left between them. The CDR3: CASARDLVWNEQFF. CDR3 sequence (DNA): TGTGCCAGCGCAAGGGACCTGGTCTGGAATGAGCAGTTCTTC.

By its share, this clonotype is medium-sized. The chain recombines TRBV7-2 with TRBJ2-3; D possibly corresponds to TRBD2 (6 bases). The CDR3 runs to 16 residues. Deletions cut 2 bases from V and 1 base from J, with 13 bases between. The germline CDR1 and CDR2 sequences are SGHTA and FQGNSA. CDR3 region: CASSLTTGAGTDTQYF. CDR3 nucleotides: TGTGCCAGCAGCTTAACTACGGGAGCGGGCACAGATACGCAGTATTTT.

By its share, this clonotype is medium-sized. CDR3 bases: TGTGCCAGCAGTGACTATACCGAGAATGAAAAACTGTTTTTT. Amino acids: CASSDYTENEKLFF. The chain employs TRBV6-1 and TRBJ1-4, with D hard to call. CDR1 is MNHNS and CDR2 is SASEGT in the germline V gene. The CDR3 spans 14 residues. Trimming pared 3 bases from V and 5 bases from J, leaving 10 bases between.

This clonotype appeared once. V and J are TRBV7-4 and TRBJ1-2; D may be TRBD1 (5 bases). Germline-derived CDR1 and CDR2 are SGHVT and SQSDAQ. V lost 5 bases to trimming and J lost 4 bases, with 11 bases between them. The CDR3 extends over 13 amino acids. CDR3 DNA: TGTGCCAGCAGCACCGGGGCGTTCTATGGCTACACCTTC. Protein: CASSTGAFYGYTF. The full variable domain, rest sourced from reference TRBV7-4 and TRBJ1-2, is GAGVSQSPRYKVAKRGRDVALRCDSISGHVTLYWYRQTLGQGSEVLTYSQSDAQRDKSGRPSGRFSAERPERSVSTLKIQRTEQGDSAVYLCASSTGAFYGYTFGSGTRLTVV.

The chain employs TRBV6-1 and TRBJ1-1, with D hard to call. V was shortened by 7 bases and J by 4 bases, with 16 bases between the two germline ends. CDR3 length: 14 residues. In germline, CDR1 is MNHNS, CDR2 SASEGT. This CDR3 is CASKKDNRVTEAFF. DNA of the CDR3: TGTGCCAGCAAAAAGGATAATCGAGTCACTGAAGCTTTCTTT.

The chain is built from TRBV6-1 and TRBJ2-1, with 7 bases lining up with TRBD2. The CDR3 extends over 15 amino acids. The V gene's germline CDR1 is MNHNS and CDR2 SASEGT. V shed 2 bases, J shed 6 bases, and the junction held 7 bases outside the gene matches. The DNA of the CDR3 is TGTGCCAGCAGTGAAATGGGACTACTTGGCAATGAGCAGTTCTTC. This sequence encodes CASSEMGLLGNEQFF.

The chain is built from TRBV6-6 and TRBJ2-1; D is perhaps TRBD1 (5 bases). The end of the DNA fits TRBJ2-7 better, so the J call may be wrong. Looked up from germline, CDR1 is MNHNY and CDR2 is SVGAGI (reference sequence). This CDR3 has 13 amino acids. DNA of the CDR3: TGTGCCAGCAGCCCTGGCGACAGCTACGAGCAGTACTTC. Protein product: CASSPGDSYEQYF.

The chain uses TRBV7-2 and TRBJ2-5; 7 bases match TRBD2. With the DNA end fitting TRBJ2-7 better, the J assignment may be wrong. The CDR3 totals 14 residues. Germline CDR1 and CDR2: SGHTA and FQGNSA. The CDR3 nucleotides are TGTGCCAGCAGCTTAGCCGGCGGGAGCTACGAGCAGTACTTC. It encodes CASSLAGGSYEQYF.

The genes are TRBV6-5 and TRBJ2-1, with 7 positions matching TRBD1. The J call may be faulty, since TRBJ2-7 better matches the DNA end. The CDR3 consists of 14 residues. In germline, CDR1 is MNHEY, CDR2 SVGAGI. CDR3 amino acids: CASSVDRVAYEQYF. CDR3 nucleotide sequence: TGTGCCAGCAGCGTCGACAGGGTAGCCTACGAGCAGTACTTC.

This clonotype was seen only once. This chain joins TRBV6-1 and TRBJ2-1, with TRBD1 matching 11 bases. The CDR3 extends over 14 amino acids. CDR1 and CDR2 from the germline V gene are MNHNS and SASEGT. With 9 bases clipped from V and 5 bases from J, the junction kept 6 bases outside the gene matches. CDR3 sequence: CASLRDRGNNEQFF. The CDR3 DNA follows: TGTGCCAGTCTCCGGGACAGGGGGAACAATGAGCAGTTCTTC.

This clonotype qualifies as medium-sized. The rearrangement uses TRBV7-2 and TRBJ2-1; TRBD1 might be the D (5 bases). The V gene's germline CDR1 is SGHTA and CDR2 FQGNSA. V lost 3 bases, J lost 13 bases, and 19 bases lay in between. The CDR3 extends over 14 amino acids. DNA of the CDR3: TGTGCCAGCAGCTTGTCAGGGTGGTCCGAGACCCAGTTCTTC. Amino acids: CASSLSGWSETQFF.